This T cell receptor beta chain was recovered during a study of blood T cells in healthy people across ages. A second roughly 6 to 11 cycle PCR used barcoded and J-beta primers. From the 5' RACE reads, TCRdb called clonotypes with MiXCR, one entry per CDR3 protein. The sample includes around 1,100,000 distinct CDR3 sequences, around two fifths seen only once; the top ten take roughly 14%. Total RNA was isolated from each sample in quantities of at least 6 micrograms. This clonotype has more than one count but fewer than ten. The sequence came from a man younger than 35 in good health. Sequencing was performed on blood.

The CDR3 nucleotides are TGCGCCAGCAGCTCGAGGGTTCCAGATACGCAGTATTTT. As protein: CASSSRVPDTQYF. This rearrangement joins TRBV5-1 to TRBJ2-3; D is perhaps TRBD2 (5 bases). This CDR3 has 13 amino acids. Germline V gene lookup returns CDR1 SGHRS and CDR2 YFSETQ. V was cut by 3 bases and J by 4 bases, with 9 bases left in between.